Here is one T cell receptor beta chain with its context. Its antigen is unknown. No base qualities exist here, and no much larger clone lies one base off it. From cysteine to phenylalanine, the CDR3 is 15 amino acids long. The read is trimmed to its CDR3 DNA, 45 bases read in frame from base 1. CDR1 LGHNA and CDR2 YSLEER are derived from the germline V gene. V and J lose 4 bases and 3 bases, and a span of 13 bases separates them. The library came from the immunoSEQ multiplex PCR assay. RNA was extracted from all samples and reverse transcribed into cDNA as template for TCR sequencing. SuperScript III was used for first-strand cDNA synthesis, primed with a 2:1 mix of oligo-dT and random hexamers. A synthetic immune receptor repertoire was used to measure amplification bias, and any remaining bias was corrected computationally. In the source study's methods: Raw reads were preprocessed to remove errors, and CDR3 was defined according to IMGT conventions as the region from the conserved cysteine to phenylalanine. Clonality was calculated as 1 minus Shannon entropy normalized by log2 of the number of productive unique TCRs. Whether each scalp clone was CD4 or CD8 was inferred by checking scalp TCRbeta sequences against the CD4 and CD8 repertoires from sorted blood. Not all clones reach the TCRdb copy of this immuneACCESS table, which keeps in-frame sequences only. Checked studies attribute under half of the gap to unresolved V genes and leave the rest unexplained. Clone size and V and J calls were adopted from that table, with D and trimming inferred from the DNA. The sample data list roughly 200,000 clones, and 53% of these were observed just once. The ten largest clones add up to approximately 10% of the sample.

The sample is drawn from a study of CD8+ T cells in alopecia areata (dated by TCRdb to 2016 to 2019). The study in broad terms: Treated patients were enrolled in an open-label pilot trial of oral tofacitinib at 5 to 10 mg twice daily for moderate-to-severe alopecia areata. Tofacitinib was administered for 6 to 18 months, and 6 months of follow-up off drug were then conducted to assess delayed response and recurrence. The SALT score, which quantifies the percentage of affected scalp surface area, was used to measure disease severity in treated patients. The study used high-throughput TCRbeta sequencing to examine T cell clonal expansion in alopecia areata, in both the C3H/HeJ mouse model and human patients. In humans, TCRbeta sequencing was performed on scalp tissue and on sorted CD4+ and CD8+ peripheral blood T cells from healthy controls and from patients with patchy or totalis/universalis alopecia areata. Patients on tofacitinib were biopsied at baseline and after 4 and 24 weeks of treatment, and several of the patients also had a later scalp biopsy. Scalp clonality was compared among normal scalp (n=4), patchy alopecia areata scalp (n=8), and alopecia totalis/universalis scalp (n=8). RNA was extracted with the PAXgene miRNA kit for fixed scalp, the miRNeasy kit for PBMCs, and the RNeasy kit for mouse skin. Amplification of TCRbeta CDR3 regions was done by immunoSEQ multiplex PCR using 35 Vbeta forward primers and 13 Jbeta reverse primers. The paper as a whole reports these results and caveats: Resident alphabeta T cells in normal human skin are also sequenced, complicating scalp TCR repertoire analysis, unlike mouse skin dominated by gammadelta T cells. Shared TCR sequences between patients were less evident than in mice, which may be partly attributable to HLA diversity in the patient population. Higher clonality and more expanded CD8+ clones were observed in lesional scalp than in normal scalp, particularly in alopecia totalis/universalis, a finding suggestive of antigenic drive. Tofacitinib significantly lowered scalp clonality and the number of expanded CD8+ clones among the top 100 scalp clones. Many expanded lesional clones were found to persist in scalp and blood during tofacitinib treatment, and relapse after treatment cessation may be partly explained by this persistence. Because the treated cohort was small and had just a single nonresponder, larger studies are needed to establish links between baseline CD8+ expansion and response.

This specimen's time point label, per the study, means: less than 30 weeks on oral tofacitinib. The intended sense of this specimen's treatment or condition label: oral pan-JAK inhibitor, 5-10 mg twice daily. Lesional scalp punch biopsies and peripheral blood were collected from alopecia areata patients. PBMCs were isolated by density centrifugation and stained for CD3, CD4 and CD8, and CD4+ and CD8+ T cells were sorted on a FACSAria. Sequences were derived from CD8+ T cells sorted from blood, sampled at week 24, from a patient treated with tofacitinib. The receptor's source is a human donor with alopecia areata. The sequence joins TRBV4-3 to TRBJ1-5; the D region possibly corresponds to TRBD1 (6 bases align). CDR3 sequence: CASSRLTGPNQPQHF. Read as DNA, the sequence is TGCGCCAGCAGCCGGCTGACAGGTCCCAATCAGCCCCAGCATTTT.